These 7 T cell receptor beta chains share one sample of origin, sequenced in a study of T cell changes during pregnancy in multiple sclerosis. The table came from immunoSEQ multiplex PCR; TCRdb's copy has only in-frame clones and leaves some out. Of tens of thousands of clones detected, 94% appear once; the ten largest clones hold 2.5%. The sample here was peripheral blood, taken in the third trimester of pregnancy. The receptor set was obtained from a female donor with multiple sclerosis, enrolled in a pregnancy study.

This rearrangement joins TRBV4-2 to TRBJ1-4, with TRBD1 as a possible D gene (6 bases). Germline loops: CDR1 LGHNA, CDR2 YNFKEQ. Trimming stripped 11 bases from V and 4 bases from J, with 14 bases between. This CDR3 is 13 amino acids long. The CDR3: CAGRTVGNEKLFF. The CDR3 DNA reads TGTGCCGGCCGGACAGTGGGTAATGAAAAACTGTTTTTT.

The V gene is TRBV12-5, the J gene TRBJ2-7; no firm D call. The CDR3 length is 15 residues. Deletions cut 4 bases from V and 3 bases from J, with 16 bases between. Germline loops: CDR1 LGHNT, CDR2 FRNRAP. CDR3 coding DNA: TGTGCTAGTGGTTCCCTCACCCTGACTGGCTACGAGCAGTACTTC. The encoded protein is CASGSLTLTGYEQYF.

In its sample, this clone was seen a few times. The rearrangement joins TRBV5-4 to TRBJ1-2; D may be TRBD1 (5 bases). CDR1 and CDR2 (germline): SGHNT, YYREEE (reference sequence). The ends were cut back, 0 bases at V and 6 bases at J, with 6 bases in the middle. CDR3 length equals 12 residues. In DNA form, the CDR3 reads TGTGCCAGCAGCTTGGGCAGGGATGGCTACACCTTC. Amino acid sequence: CASSLGRDGYTF. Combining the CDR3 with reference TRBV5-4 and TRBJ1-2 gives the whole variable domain ETGVTQSPTHLIKTRGQQVTLRCSSQSGHNTVSWYQQALGQGPQFIFQYYREEENGRGNFPPRFSGLQFPNYSSELNVNALELDDSALYLCASSLGRDGYTFGSGTRLTVV.

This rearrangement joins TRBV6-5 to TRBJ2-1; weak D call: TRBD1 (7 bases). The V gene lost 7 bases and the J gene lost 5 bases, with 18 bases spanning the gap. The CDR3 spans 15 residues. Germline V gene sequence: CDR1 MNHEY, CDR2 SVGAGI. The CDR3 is CASTRGAGPNNEQFF. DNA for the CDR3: TGTGCCAGCACCAGGGGGGCGGGGCCGAACAATGAGCAGTTCTTC.

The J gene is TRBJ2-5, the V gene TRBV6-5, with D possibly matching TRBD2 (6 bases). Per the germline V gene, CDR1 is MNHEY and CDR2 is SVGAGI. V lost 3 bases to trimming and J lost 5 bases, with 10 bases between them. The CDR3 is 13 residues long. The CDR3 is CASSYRGWETQYF. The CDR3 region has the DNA TGTGCCAGCAGTTATCGGGGGTGGGAGACCCAGTACTTC.

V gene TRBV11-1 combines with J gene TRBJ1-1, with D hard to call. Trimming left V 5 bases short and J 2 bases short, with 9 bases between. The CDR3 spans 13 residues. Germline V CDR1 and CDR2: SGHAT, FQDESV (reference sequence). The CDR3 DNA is TGTGCCAGCAGCCCACGAGTAAACACTGAAGCTTTCTTT. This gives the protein CASSPRVNTEAFF. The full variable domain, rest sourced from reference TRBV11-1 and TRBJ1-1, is EAEVAQSPRYKITEKSQAVAFWCDPISGHATLYWYRQILGQGPELLVQFQDESVVDDSQLPKDRFSAERLKGVDSTLKIQPAELGDSAMYLCASSPRVNTEAFFGQGTRLTVV.

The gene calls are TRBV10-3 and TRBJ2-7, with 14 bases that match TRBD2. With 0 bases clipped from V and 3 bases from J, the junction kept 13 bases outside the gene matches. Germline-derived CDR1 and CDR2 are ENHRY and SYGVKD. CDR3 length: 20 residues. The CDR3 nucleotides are TGTGCCATCAGTGAGTCCGGACTAGCGGGGGGCCCTCCCCGAGACTACGAGCAGTACTTC. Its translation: CAISESGLAGGPPRDYEQYF.